The entry below gives a single T cell receptor (beta chain) sequence along with its context. The antigen is unknown. Likely unrecorded immune exposures existed in these nominally healthy donors. CDR3 size: 15 residues. The ends lost 4 bases at V and 5 bases at J; junction bases unmatched: 9. The germline CDR1 and CDR2 sequences are MNHEY and SMNVEV (reference sequence). The data are from a study of cytomegalovirus exposure and HLA in healthy donors. Study outcomes and limitations: Published work reported that the classifier diagnosed cytomegalovirus status with high specificity and sensitivity. Listed as cytomegalovirus-associated were 164 TCR beta chains.

Vbeta (60) and Jbeta (13) primers were used in the PCR. Clones were read by immunoSEQ multiplex PCR, and TCRdb kept only the in-frame ones, dropping some. The repertoire has 150,000 or so clones, over 60% of them found once; the top ten carry 3%. The V and J genes are TRBV27 and TRBJ2-5, with 8 bases that match TRBD1. This TCR was recovered from a man aged 40-55 years in good health and CMV-seropositive. Sequenced: PBMCs. The CDR3 DNA reads as TGTGCCAGCAGTTCCCAGGGGGCTGGATCGGAGACCCAGTACTTC. Its protein product is CASSSQGAGSETQYF.